This TCR beta chain was recovered during a study of blood T cell repertoires in COVID-19. Across the whole study: The study drew acute and convalescent COVID-19 samples from the United States, Italy and Spain. In each case, the material was cDNA or gDNA derived from T cells, B-cell-depleted T cells, or PBMCs.

Original methodology: Reference gene primers were amplified, and this amplification served to estimate nucleated cell counts. TCRdb's table, derived via immunoSEQ multiplex PCR, lists solely in-frame clones and lacks some. The V and J calls and clone size were taken over from that table, and D and trimming were inferred from the DNA. The sample has about 210,000 clones; 83% are singletons. This CDR3 region has 12 residues. Germline loops: CDR1 LNHDA, CDR2 SQIVND (reference sequence). V lost 6 bases and J 4 bases, leaving 9 bases between the germline ends. The sequenced sample consisted of peripheral blood. The chain has TRBV19 and TRBJ1-1; D not certain. This clonotype was obtained from a woman aged 40 to 55 with active or convalescent COVID-19. CDR3 nucleotide sequence: TGTGCCAGTAGCCGAGGGTTCACTGAAGCTTTCTTT. Translation gives CASSRGFTEAFF.